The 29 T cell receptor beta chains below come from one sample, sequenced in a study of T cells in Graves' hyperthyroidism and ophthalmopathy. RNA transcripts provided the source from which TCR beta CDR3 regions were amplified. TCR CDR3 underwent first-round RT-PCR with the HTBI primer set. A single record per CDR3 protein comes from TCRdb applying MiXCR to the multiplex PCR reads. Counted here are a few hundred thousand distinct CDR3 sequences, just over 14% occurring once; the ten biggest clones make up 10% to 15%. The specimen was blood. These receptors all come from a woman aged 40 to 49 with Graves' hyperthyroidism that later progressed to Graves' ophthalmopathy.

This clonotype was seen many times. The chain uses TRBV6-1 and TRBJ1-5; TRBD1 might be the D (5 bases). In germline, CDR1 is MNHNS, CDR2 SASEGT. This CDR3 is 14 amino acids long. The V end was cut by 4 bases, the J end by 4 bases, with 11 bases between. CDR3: CASSARVRNQPQHF. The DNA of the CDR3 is TGTGCCAGCAGTGCCAGGGTCCGGAATCAGCCCCAGCATTTT.

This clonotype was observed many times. The CDR3 spells CASSFPGALNTGELFF. The CDR3 nucleotides are TGTGCCAGCAGCTTTCCGGGAGCCCTGAACACCGGGGAGCTGTTTTTT. The chain uses TRBV7-9 and TRBJ2-2; TRBD2 might be the D (6 bases). Germline V gene lookup returns CDR1 SEHNR and CDR2 FQNEAQ (reference sequence). The CDR3 covers 16 residues. The germline V and J ends were trimmed by 3 bases and 1 base, with 12 bases remaining between them.

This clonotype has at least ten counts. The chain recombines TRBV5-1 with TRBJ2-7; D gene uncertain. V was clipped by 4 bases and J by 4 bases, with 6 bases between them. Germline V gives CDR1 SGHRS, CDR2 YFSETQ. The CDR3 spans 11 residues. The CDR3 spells CASSNHYEQYF. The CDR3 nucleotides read TGCGCCAGCAGCAACCATTACGAGCAGTACTTC.

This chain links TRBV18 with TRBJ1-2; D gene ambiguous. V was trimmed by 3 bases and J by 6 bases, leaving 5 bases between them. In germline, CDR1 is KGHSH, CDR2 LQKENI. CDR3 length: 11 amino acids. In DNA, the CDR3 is TGTGCCAGCTCACCCGGGGATGGCTACACCTTC. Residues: CASSPGDGYTF.

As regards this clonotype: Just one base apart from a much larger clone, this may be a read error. CDR3 in DNA: TGTGCCACCAGTGAGTGGGCAGATCCTGGAAACACCATATATTTT. Translation gives CATSEWADPGNTIYF. V usage is TRBV10-3 and J usage is TRBJ1-3; D uncertain. This CDR3 is 15 amino acids long. The V gene's germline CDR1 is ENHRY and CDR2 SYGVKD.

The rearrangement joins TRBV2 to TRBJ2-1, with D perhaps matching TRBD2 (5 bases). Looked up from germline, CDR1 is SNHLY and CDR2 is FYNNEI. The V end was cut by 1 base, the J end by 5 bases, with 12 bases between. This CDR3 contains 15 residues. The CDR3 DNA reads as TGTGCCAGCAGTGAAGACTGGACTTTCAACAATGAGCAGTTCTTC. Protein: CASSEDWTFNNEQFF.

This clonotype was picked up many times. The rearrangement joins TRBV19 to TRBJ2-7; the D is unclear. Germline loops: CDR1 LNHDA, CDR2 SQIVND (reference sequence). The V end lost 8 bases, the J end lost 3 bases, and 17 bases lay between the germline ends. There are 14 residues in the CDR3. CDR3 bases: TGTGCCAGTTCAGCGCGTCTTTGGAACTACGAGCAGTACTTC. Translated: CASSARLWNYEQYF. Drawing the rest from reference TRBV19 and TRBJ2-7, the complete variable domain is DGGITQSPKYLFRKEGQNVTLSCEQNLNHDAMYWYRQDPGQGLRLIYYSQIVNDFQKGDIAEGYSVSREKKESFPLTVTSAQKNPTAFYLCASSARLWNYEQYFGPGTRLTVT.

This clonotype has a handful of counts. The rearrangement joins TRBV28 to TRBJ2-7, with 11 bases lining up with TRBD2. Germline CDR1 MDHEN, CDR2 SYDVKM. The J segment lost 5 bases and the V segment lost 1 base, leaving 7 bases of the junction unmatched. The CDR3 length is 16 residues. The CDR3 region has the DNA TGTGCCAGCAGTTTATCCTTAGCGGGAGGGAGGAACGAGCAGTACTTC. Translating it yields CASSLSLAGGRNEQYF. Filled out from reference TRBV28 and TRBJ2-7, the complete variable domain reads DVKVTQSSRYLVKRTGEKVFLECVQDMDHENMFWYRQDPGLGLRLIYFSYDVKMKEKGDIPEGYSVSREKKERFSLILESASTNQTSMYLCASSLSLAGGRNEQYFGPGTRLTVT.

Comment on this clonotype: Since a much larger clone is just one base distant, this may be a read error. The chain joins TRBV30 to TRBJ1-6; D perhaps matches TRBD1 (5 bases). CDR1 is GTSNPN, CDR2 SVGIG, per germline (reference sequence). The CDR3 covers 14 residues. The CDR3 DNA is TGTGCCTGGAGTGTAGGGACTTCGAATTCACCCATCCACTTT. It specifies CAWSVGTSNSPIHF.

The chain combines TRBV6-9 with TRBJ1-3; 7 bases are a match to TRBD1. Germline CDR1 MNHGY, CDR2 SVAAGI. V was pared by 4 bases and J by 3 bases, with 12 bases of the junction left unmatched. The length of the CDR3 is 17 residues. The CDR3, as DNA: TGTGCCAGCAGTTCCCTCTACCCAAGGACAGGTGGAAACACCATATATTTT. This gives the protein CASSSLYPRTGGNTIYF.

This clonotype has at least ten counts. The CDR3 DNA is TGTGCCAGTAGTCCGGGACTATCCTACGAGCAGTACTTC. It codes for CASSPGLSYEQYF. This chain connects TRBV18 to TRBJ2-7, with 7 bases aligning to TRBD2. CDR1 is KGHSH and CDR2 is LQKENI in the germline V gene. V lost 9 bases and J lost 1; bases outside the gene matches: 6. This CDR3 is built from 13 residues.

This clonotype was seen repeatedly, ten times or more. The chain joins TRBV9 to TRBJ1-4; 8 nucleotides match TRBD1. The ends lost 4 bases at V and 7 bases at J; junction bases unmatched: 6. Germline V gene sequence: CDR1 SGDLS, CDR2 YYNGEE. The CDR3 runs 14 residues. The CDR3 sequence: CASSPRTGSEKLFF. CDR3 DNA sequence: TGTGCCAGCAGCCCTCGGACAGGGTCTGAAAAACTGTTTTTT.

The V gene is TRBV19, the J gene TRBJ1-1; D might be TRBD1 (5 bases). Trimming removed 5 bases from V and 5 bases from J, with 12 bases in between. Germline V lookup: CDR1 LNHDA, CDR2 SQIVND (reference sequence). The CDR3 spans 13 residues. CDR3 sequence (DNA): TGTGCCAGTAGTCCTTGGGGGGAGACTGAAGCTTTCTTT. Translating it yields CASSPWGETEAFF.

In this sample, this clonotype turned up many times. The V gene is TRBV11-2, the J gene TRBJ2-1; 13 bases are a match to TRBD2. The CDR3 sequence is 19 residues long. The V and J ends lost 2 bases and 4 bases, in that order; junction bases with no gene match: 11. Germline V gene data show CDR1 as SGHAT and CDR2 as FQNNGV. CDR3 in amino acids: CASSLIGTSGNPRYNEQFF. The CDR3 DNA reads TGTGCCAGCAGCTTAATAGGGACTAGCGGGAACCCAAGATACAATGAGCAGTTCTTC.

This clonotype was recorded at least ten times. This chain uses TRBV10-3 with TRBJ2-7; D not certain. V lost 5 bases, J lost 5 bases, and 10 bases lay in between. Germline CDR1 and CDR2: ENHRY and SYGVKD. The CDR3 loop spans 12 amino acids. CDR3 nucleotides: TGTGCCATCAGTCGAGACGTACACGAGCAGTACTTC. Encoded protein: CAISRDVHEQYF.

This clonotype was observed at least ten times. CDR3 in DNA: TGTGCCAGTAGGTTCGGCGGGAGTGATGAGCAGTTCTTC. It encodes CASRFGGSDEQFF. The chain carries TRBV19 and TRBJ2-1; the match to TRBD2 covers 7 bases. This CDR3 has 13 residues. V lost 6 bases to trimming and J lost 8 bases; unmatched junction nucleotides: 7. Germline lookup yields CDR1 LNHDA and CDR2 SQIVND (reference sequence). The full variable domain, in which reference TRBV19 and TRBJ2-1 provide the parts outside the CDR3, is DGGITQSPKYLFRKEGQNVTLSCEQNLNHDAMYWYRQDPGQGLRLIYYSQIVNDFQKGDIAEGYSVSREKKESFPLTVTSAQKNPTAFYLCASRFGGSDEQFFGPGTRLTVL.

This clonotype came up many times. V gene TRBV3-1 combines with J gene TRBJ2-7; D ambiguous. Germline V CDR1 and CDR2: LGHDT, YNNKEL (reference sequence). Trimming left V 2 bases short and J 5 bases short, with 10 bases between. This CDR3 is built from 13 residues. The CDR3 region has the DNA TGTGCCAGCAGCCAAACCCCAGGAGACGAGCAGTACTTC. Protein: CASSQTPGDEQYF.

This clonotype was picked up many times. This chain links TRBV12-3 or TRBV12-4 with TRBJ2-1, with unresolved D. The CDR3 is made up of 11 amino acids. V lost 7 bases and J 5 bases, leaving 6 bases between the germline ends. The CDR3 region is CASTYNNEQFF. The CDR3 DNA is TGTGCCAGCACCTACAACAATGAGCAGTTCTTC.

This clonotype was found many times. The CDR3 DNA follows: TGTGCCAGTAGTATAGCTGGGCTGGGTCATAATGAGCAGTTCTTC. As protein: CASSIAGLGHNEQFF. The V gene is TRBV19, the J gene TRBJ2-1; D remains ambiguous. The CDR3 is 15 amino acids. Germline values: CDR1 LNHDA, CDR2 SQIVND (reference sequence). V shed 1 base and J shed 7 bases, with 14 bases lying between them.

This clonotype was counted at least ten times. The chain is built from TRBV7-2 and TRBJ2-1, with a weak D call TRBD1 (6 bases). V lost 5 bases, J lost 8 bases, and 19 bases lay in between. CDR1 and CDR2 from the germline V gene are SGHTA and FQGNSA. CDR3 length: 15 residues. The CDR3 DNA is TGTGCCAGCAGCGAGGACTTGACCCCAGGGGATGAGCAGTTCTTC. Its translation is CASSEDLTPGDEQFF.

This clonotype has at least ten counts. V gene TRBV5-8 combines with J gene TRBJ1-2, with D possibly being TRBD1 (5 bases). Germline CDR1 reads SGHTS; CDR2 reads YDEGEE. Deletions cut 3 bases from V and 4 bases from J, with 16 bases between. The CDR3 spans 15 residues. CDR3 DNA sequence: TGTGCCAGCAGCTACCCCAGGGAGGGCCTCTATGGCTACACCTTC. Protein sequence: CASSYPREGLYGYTF.

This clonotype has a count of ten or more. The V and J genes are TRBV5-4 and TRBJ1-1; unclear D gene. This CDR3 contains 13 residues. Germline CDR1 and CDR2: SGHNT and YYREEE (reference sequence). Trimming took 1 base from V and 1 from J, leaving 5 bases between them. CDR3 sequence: CASSLMGNTEAFF. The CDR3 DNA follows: TGTGCCAGCAGCTTGATGGGGAACACTGAAGCTTTCTTT.

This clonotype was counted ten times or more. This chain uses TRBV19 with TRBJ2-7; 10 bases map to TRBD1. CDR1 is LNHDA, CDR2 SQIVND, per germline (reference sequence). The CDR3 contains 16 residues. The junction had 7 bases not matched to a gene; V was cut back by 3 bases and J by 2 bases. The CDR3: CASSMGIGTGAYEQYF. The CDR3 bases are TGTGCCAGTAGTATGGGGATCGGGACAGGGGCCTACGAGCAGTACTTC.

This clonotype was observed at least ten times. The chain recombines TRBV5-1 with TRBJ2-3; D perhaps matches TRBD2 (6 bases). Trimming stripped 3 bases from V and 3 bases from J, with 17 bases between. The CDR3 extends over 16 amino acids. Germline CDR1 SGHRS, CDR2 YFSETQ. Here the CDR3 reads CASSYRDFRGTDTQYF. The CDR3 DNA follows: TGCGCCAGCAGCTACCGGGACTTTAGAGGGACAGATACGCAGTATTTT.

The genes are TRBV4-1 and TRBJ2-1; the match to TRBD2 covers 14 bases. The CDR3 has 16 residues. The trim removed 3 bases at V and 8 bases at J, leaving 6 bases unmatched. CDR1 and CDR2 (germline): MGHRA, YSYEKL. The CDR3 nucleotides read TGCGCCAGCAGCCACCCGACTAGCGGGAGGGGGTATGAGCAGTTCTTC. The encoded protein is CASSHPTSGRGYEQFF.

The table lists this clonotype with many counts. CDR3 in amino acids: CASTSAGNQPQHF. The CDR3 DNA is TGTGCCAGCACCTCTGCGGGGAATCAGCCCCAGCATTTT. This chain connects TRBV28 to TRBJ1-5; D gene ambiguous. Germline V gene data show CDR1 as MDHEN and CDR2 as SYDVKM. The CDR3 contains 13 residues. Trimming removed 7 bases from V and 4 bases from J, with 11 bases in between.

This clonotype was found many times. The DNA of the CDR3 is TGTGCCAGCAGTGTGACTAGCGGATTATGGGAGACCCAGTACTTC. It yields the protein CASSVTSGLWETQYF. The rearrangement links TRBV28 to TRBJ2-5; 9 bases are a match to TRBD2. Unmatched junction bases numbered 9, after V lost 5 bases and J lost 5 bases. The CDR3 runs 15 residues. Germline V CDR1 and CDR2: MDHEN, SYDVKM.

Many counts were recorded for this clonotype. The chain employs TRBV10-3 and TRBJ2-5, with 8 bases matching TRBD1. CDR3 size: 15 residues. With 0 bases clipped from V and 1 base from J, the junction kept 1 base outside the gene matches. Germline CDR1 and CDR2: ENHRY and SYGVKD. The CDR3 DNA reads TGTGCCATCAGTGAGTCGACAGGGGTCCAAGAGACCCAGTACTTC. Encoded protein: CAISESTGVQETQYF.

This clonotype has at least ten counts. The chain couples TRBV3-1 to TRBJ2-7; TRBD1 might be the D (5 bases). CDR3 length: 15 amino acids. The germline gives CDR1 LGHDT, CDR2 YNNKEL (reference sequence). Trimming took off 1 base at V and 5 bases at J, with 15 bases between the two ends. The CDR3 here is CASSQGYRKGHEQYF. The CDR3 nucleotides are TGTGCCAGCAGCCAAGGATACAGGAAGGGCCACGAGCAGTACTTC.